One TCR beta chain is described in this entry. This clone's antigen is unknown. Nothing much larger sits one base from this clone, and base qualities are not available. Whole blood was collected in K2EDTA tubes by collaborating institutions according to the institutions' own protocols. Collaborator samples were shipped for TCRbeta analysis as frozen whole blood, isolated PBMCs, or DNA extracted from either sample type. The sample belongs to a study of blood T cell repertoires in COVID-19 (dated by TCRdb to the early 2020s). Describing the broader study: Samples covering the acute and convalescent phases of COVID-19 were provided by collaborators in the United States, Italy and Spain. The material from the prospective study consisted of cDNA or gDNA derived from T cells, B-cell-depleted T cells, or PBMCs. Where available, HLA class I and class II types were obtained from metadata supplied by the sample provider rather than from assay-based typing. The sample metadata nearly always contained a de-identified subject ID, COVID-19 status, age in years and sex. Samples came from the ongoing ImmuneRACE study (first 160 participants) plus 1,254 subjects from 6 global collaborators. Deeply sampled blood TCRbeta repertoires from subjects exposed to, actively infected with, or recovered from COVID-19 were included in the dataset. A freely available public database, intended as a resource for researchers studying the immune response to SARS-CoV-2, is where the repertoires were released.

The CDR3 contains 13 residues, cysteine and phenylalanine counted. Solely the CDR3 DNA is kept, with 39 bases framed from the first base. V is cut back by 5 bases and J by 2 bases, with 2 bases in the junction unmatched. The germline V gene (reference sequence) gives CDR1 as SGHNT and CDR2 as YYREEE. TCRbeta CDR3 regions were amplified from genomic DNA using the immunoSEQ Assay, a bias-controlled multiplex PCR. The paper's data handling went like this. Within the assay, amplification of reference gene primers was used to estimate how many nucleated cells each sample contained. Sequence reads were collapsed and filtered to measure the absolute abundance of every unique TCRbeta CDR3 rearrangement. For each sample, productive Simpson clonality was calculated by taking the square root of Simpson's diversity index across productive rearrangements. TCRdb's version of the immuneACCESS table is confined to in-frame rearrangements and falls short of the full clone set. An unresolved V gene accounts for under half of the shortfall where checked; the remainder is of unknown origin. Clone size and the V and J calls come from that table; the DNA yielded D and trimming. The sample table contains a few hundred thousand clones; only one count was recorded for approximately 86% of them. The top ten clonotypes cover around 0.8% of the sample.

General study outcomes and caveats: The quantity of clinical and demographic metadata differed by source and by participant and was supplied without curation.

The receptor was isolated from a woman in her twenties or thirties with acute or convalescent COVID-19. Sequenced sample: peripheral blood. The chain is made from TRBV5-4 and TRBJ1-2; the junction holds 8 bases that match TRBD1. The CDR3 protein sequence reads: CASRTGENYGYTF. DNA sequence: TGTGCCAGCAGGACAGGGGAAAACTATGGCTACACCTTC.